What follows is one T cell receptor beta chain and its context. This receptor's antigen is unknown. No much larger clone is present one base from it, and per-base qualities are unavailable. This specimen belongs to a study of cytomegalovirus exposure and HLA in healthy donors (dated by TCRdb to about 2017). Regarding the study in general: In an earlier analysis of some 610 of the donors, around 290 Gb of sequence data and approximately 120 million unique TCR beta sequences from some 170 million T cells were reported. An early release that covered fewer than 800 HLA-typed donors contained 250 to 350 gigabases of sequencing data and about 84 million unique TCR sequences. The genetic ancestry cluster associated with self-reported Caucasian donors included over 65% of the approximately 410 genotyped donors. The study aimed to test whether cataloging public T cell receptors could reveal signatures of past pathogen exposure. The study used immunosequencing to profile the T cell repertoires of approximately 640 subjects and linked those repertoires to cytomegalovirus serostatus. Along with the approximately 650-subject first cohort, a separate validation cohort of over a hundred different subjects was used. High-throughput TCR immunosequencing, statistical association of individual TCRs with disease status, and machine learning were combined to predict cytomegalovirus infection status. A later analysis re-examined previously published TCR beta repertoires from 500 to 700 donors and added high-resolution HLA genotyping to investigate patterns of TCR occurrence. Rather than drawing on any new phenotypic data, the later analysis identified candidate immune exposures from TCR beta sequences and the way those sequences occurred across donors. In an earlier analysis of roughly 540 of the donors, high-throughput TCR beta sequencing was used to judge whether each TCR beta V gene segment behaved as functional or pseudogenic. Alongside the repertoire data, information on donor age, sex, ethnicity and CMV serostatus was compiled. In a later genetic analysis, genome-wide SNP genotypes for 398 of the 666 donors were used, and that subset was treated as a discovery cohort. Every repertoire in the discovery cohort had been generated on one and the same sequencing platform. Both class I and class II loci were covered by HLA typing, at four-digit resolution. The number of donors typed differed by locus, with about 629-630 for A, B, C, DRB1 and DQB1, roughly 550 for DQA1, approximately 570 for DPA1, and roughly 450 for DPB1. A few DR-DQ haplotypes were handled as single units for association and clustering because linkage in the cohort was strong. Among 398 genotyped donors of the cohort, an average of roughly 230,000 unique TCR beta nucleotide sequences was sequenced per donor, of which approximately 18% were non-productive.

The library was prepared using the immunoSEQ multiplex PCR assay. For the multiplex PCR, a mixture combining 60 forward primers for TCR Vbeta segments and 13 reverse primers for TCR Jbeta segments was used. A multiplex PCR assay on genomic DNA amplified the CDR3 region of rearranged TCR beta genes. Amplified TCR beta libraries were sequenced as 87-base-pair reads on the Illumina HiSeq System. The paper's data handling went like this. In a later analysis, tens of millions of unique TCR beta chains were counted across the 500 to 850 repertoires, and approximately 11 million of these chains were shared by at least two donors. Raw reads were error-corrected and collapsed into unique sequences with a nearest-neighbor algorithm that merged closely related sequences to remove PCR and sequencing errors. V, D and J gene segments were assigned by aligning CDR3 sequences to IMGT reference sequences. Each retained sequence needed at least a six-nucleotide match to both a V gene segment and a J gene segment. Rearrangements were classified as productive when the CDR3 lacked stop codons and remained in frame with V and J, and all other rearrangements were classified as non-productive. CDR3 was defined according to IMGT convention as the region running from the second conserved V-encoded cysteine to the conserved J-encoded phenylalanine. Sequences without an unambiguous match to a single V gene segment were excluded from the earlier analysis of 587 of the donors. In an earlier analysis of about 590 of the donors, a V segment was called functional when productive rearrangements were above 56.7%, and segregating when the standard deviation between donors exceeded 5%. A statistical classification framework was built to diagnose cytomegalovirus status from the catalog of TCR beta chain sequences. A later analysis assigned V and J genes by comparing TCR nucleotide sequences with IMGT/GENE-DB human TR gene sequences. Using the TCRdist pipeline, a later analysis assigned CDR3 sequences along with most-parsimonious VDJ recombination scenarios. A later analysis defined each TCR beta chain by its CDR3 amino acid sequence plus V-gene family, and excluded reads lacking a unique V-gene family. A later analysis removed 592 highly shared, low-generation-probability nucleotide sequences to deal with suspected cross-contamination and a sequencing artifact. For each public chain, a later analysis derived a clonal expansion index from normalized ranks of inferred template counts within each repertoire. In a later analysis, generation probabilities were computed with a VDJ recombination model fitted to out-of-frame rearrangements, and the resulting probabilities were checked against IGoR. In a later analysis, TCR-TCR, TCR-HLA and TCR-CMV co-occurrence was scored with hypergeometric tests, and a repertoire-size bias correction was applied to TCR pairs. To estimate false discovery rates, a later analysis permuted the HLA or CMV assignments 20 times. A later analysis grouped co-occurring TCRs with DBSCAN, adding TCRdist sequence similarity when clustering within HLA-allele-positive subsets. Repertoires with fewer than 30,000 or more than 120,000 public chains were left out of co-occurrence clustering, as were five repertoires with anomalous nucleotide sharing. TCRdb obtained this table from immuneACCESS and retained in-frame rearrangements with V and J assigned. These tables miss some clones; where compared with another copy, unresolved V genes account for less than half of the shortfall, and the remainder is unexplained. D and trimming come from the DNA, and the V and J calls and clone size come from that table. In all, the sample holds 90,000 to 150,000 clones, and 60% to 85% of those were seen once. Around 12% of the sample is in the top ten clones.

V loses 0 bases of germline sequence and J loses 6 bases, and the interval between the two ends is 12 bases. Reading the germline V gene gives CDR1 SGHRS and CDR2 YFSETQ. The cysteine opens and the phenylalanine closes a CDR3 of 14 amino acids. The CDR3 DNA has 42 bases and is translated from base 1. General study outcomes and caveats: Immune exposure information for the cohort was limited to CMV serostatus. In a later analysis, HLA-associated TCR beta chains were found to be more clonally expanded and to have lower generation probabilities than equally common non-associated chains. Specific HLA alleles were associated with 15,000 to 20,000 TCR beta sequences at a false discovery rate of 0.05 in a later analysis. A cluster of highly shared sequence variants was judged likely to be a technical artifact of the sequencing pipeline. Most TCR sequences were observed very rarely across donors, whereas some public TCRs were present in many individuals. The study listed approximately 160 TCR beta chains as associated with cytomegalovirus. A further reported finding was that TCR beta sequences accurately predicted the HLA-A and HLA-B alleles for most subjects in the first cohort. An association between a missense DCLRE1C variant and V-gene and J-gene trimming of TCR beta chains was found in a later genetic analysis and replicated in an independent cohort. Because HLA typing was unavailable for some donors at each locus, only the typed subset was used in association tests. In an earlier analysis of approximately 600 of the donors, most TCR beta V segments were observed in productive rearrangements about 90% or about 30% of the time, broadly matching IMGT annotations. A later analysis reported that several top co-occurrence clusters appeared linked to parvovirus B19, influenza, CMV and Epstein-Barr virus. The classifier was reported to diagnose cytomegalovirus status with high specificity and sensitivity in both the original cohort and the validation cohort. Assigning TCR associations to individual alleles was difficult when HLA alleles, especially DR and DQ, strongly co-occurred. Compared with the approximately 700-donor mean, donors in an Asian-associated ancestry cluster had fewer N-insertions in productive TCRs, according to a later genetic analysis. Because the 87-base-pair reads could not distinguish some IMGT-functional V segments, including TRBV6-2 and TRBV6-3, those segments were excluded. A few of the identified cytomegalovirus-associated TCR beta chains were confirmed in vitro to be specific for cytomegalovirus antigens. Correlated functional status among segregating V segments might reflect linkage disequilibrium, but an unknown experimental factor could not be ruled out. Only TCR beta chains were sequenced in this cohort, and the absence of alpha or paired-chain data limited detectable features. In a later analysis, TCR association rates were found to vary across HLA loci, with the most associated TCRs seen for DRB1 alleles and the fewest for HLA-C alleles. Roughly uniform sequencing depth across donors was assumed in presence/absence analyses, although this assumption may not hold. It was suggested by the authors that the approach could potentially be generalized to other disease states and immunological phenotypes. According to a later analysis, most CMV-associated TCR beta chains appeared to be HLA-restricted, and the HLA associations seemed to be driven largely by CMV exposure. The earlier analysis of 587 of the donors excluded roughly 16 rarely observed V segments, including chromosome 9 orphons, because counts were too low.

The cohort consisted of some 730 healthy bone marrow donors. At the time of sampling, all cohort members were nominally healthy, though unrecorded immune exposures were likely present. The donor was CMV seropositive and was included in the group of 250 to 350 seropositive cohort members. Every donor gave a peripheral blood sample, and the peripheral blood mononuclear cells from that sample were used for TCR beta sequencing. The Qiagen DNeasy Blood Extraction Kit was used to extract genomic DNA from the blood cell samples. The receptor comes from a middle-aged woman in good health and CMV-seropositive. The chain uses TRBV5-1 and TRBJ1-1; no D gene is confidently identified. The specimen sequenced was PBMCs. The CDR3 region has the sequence CASSLGSGPPEAFF. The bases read TGCGCCAGCAGCTTGGGGTCGGGTCCCCCTGAAGCTTTCTTT.